The present T cell receptor (beta chain) was sequenced within a study of cytomegalovirus exposure and HLA in healthy donors. The PCR was carried out with 60 Vbeta primers and 13 Jbeta primers. Sequencing was performed with immunoSEQ multiplex PCR; in TCRdb, only in-frame clones are kept and a portion is missing. The repertoire table contains 110,000 to 150,000 clones. V was cut by 1 base and J by 8 bases, with 14 bases left in between. There are 14 residues in the CDR3. In germline, CDR1 is MDHEN, CDR2 SYDVKM. The chain couples TRBV28 to TRBJ1-1; TRBD1 is a possible D gene (6 bases). This receptor was obtained from a man between 35 and 55 years old in good health and CMV-seronegative. Sequences were obtained from PBMCs. CDR3 coding DNA: TGTGCCAGCAGTTTATTTGCAGGGGCAGGGGAAGCTTTCTTT. Encoded protein: CASSLFAGAGEAFF.